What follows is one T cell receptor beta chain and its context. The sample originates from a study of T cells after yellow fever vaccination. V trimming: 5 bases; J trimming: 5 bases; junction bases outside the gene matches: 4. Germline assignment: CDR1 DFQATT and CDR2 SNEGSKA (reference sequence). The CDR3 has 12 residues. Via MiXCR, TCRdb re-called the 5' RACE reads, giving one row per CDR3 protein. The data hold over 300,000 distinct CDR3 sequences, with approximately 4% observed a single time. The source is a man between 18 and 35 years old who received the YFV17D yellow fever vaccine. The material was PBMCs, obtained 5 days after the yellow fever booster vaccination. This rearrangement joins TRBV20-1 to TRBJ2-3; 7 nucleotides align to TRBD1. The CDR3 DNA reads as TGCAGTGCTCCTGACAGGGAAGATACGCAGTATTTT. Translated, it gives CSAPDREDTQYF.